This T cell receptor (beta chain) was observed in a study of Graves' ophthalmopathy and Graves' hyperthyroidism. Trimming pared 4 bases from V and 3 bases from J, leaving 14 bases between. The germline gives CDR1 SGHRS, CDR2 YFSETQ. The CDR3 totals 14 residues. Beta-chain TCR CDR3 regions were amplified from RNA transcripts. Investigators did first-round RT-PCR with HTBI primers, then second-round multiplex PCR. TCRdb called the multiplex PCR reads again in MiXCR, with one record for every CDR3 protein. Among 350,000 to 450,000 distinct CDR3 sequences listed, roughly 21% were seen once. The sequenced sample consisted of peripheral blood. This chain uses TRBV5-1 with TRBJ2-7; D is tentatively TRBD1 or TRBD2 (6 bases each). This TCR derives from a woman younger than 30 with stable Graves' hyperthyroidism. Written as DNA, the CDR3 is TGCGCCAGCAGCACCGAGGGGGAGGTCTACGAGCAGTACTTC. Translation: CASSTEGEVYEQYF.